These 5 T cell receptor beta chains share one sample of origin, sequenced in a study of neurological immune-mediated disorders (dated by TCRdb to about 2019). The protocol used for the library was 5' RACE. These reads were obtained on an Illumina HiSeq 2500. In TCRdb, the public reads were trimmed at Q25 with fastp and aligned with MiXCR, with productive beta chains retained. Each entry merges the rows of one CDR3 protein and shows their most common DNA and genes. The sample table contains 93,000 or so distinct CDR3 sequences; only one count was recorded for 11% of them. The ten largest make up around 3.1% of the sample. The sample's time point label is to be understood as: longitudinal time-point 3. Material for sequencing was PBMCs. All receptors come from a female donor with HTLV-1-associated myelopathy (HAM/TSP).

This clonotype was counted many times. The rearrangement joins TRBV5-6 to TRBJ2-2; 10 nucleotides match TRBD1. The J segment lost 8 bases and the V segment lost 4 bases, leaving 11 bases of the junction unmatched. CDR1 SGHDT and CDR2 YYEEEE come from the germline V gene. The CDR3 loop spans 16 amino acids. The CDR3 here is CASSIDRGRFPGELFF. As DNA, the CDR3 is TGTGCCAGCAGCATAGACAGGGGGCGCTTCCCTGGGGAGCTGTTTTTT.

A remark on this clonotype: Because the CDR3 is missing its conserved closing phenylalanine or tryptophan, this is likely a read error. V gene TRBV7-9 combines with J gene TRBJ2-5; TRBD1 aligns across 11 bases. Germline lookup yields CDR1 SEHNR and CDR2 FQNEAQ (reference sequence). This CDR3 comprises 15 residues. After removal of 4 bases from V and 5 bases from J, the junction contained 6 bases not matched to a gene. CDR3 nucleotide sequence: TGTGCCAGCAGCTCCCTGGACAGGGGGCGGGAGACCCAGTACTCC. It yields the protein CASSSLDRGRETQYS.

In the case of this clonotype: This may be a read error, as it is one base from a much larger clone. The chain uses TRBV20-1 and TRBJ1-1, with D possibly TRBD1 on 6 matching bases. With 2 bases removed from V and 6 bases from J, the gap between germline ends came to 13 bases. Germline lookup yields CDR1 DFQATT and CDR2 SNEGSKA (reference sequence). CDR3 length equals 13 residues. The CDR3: CSARFQGSSEAFF. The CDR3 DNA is TGCAGTGCTAGATTCCAGGGGTCCTCTGAAGCTTTCTTT.

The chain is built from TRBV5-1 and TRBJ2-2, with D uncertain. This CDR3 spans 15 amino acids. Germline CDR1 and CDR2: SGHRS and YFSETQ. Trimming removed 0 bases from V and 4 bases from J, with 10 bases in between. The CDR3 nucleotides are TGCGCCAGCAGCTTGGCTTCAAGGAGCACCGGGGAGCTGTTTTTT. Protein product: CASSLASRSTGELFF.

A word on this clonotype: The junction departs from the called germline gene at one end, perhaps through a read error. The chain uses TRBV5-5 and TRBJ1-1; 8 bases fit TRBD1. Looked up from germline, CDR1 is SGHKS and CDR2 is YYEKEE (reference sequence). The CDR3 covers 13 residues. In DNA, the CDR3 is TGTGCCAGCGCCACAGGGGGAAACATTGAAGCTTTCTTT. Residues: CASATGGNIEAFF.